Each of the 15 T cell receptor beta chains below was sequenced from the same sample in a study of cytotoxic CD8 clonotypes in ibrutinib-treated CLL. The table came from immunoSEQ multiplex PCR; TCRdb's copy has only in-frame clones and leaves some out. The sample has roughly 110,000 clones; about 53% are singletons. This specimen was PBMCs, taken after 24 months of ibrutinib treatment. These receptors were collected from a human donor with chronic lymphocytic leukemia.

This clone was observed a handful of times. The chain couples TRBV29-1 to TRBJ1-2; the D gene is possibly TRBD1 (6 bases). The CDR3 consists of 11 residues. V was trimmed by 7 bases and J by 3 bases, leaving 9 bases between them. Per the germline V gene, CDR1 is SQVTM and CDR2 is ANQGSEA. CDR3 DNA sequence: TGCAGCGCAGGGGATGACTATGGCTACACCTTC. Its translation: CSAGDDYGYTF.

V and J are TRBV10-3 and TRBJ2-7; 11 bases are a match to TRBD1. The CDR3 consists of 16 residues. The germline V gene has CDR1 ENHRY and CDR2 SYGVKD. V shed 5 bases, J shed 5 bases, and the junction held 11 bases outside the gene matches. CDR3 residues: CAISMNRDRGTHEQYF. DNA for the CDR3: TGTGCCATCAGTATGAACCGGGACAGGGGGACCCACGAGCAGTACTTC.

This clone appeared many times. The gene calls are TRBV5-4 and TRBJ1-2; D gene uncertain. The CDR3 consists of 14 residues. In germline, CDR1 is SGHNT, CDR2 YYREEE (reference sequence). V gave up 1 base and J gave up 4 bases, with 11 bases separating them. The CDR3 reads CASSLNEQSYGYTF. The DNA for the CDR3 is TGTGCCAGCAGCTTGAATGAACAGAGCTATGGCTACACCTTC.

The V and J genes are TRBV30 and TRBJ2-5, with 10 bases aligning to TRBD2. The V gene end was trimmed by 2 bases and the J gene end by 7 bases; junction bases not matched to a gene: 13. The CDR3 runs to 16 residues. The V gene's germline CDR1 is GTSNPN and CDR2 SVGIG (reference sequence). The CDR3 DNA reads TGTGCCTGGAGTCTAGCGGGGGCCCGCGTTCATGTGACCCAGTACTTC. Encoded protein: CAWSLAGARVHVTQYF.

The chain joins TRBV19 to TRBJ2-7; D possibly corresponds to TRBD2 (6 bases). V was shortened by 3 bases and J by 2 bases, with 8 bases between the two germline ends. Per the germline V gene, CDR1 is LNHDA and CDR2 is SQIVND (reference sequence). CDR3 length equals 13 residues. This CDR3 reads CASSISGTYEQYF. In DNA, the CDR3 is TGTGCCAGTAGTATTAGCGGCACCTACGAGCAGTACTTC.

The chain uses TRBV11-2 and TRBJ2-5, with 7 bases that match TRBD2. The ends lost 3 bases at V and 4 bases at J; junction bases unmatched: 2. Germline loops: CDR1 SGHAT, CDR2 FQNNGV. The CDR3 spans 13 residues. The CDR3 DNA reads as TGTGCCAGCAGCTTGGGCGGGGGAGAGACCCAGTACTTC. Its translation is CASSLGGGETQYF.

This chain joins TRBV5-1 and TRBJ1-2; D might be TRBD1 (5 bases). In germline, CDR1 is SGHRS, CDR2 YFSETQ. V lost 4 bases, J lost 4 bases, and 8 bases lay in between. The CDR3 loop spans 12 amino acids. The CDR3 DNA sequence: TGCGCCAGCAGCAGCGGGGGCTATGGCTACACCTTC. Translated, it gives CASSSGGYGYTF.

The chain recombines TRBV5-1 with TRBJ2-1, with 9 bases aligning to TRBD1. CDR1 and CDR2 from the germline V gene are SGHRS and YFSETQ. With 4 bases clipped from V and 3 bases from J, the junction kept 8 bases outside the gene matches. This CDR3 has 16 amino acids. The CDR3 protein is CASSPDRQGVYNEQFF. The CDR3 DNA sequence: TGCGCCAGCAGCCCCGACCGACAGGGGGTCTACAATGAGCAGTTCTTC. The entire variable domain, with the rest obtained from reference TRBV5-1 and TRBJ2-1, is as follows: KAGVTQTPRYLIKTRGQQVTLSCSPISGHRSVSWYQQTPGQGLQFLFEYFSETQRNKGNFPGRFSGRQFSNSRSEMNVSTLELGDSALYLCASSPDRQGVYNEQFFGPGTRLTVL.

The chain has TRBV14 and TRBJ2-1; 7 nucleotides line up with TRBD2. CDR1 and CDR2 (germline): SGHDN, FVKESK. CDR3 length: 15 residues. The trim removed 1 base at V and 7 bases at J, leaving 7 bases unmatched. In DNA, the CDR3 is TGTGCCAGCAGCCAAGCCCAGCGGGGTAGGAATGAGCAGTTCTTC. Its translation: CASSQAQRGRNEQFF. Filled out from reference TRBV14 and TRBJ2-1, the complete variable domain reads EAGVTQFPSHSVIEKGQTVTLRCDPISGHDNLYWYRRVMGKEIKFLLHFVKESKQDESGMPNNRFLAERTGGTYSTLKVQPAELEDSGVYFCASSQAQRGRNEQFFGPGTRLTVL.

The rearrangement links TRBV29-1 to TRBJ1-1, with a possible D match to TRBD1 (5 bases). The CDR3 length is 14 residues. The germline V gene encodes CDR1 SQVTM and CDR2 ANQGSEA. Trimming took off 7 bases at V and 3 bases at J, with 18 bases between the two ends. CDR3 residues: CSANGAASYTEAFF. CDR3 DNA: TGCAGCGCGAACGGGGCAGCAAGCTACACTGAAGCTTTCTTT.

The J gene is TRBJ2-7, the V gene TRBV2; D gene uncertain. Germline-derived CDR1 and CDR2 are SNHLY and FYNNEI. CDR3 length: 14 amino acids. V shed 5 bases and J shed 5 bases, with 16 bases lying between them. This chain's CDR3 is CASSKALGYDEQYF. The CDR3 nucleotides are TGTGCCAGCAGTAAGGCTTTGGGGTACGACGAGCAGTACTTC.

The CDR3 loop is CASSEDRGRNIQYF. The CDR3 DNA follows: TGTGCCAGCAGTGAGGACAGGGGGCGGAACATTCAGTACTTC. The V call is TRBV25-1, the J call TRBJ2-4, with 11 bases matching TRBD1. The CDR3 contains 14 residues. V lost 3 bases to trimming and J lost 7 bases; unmatched junction nucleotides: 2. Germline V gene sequence: CDR1 MGHDK, CDR2 SYGVNS.

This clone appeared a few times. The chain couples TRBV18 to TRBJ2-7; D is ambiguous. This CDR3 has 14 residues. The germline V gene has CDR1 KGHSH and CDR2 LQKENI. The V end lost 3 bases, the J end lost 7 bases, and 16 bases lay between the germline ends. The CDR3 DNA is TGTGCCAGCTCACCGAGGCAGGTGATGAGGGAGCAGTACTTC. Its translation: CASSPRQVMREQYF.

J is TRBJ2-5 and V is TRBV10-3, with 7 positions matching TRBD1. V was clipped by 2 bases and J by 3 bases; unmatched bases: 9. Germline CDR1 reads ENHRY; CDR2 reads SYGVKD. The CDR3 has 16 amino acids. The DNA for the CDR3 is TGTGCCATCAGTGAGACGGCGCGACAGGGAAAAGAGACCCAGTACTTC. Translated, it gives CAISETARQGKETQYF.

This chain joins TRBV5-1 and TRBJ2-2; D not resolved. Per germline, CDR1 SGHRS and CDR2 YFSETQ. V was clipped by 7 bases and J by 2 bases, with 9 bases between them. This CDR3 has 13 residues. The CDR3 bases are TGCGCCAGCGCCTCCGGTAACACCGGGGAGCTGTTTTTT. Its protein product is CASASGNTGELFF.